A single sample gave rise to the 17 T cell receptor beta chains below, sequenced in a study of T cells expressing NK-cell markers. With the 5' RACE reads reprocessed, TCRdb shows one record per CDR3 protein and no DNA. The sample holds some 390,000 distinct CDR3 sequences. Sequenced input: blood T cells: a sorted CD56 or NKG2C T cell subset, CD4+ or CD8+ T cells, or bulk PBMC T cells (not recorded which). These receptors all come from a woman aged 45 to 65 in good health.

The gene calls are TRBV15 and TRBJ1-4; there is no DNA to check the TCRdb D call of TRBD1. The germline V gene encodes CDR1 LNHNV and CDR2 YYDKDF (reference sequence). The CDR3 extends over 17 amino acids. The CDR3 is CATSRAPTGGSNEKLFF.

CDR3 in amino acids: CASKLDSYNEQFF. This sequence joins TRBV27 and TRBJ2-1; lacking DNA, the TRBD2 call made by TCRdb goes unchecked. Germline lookup yields CDR1 MNHEY and CDR2 SMNVEV (reference sequence). The CDR3 sequence is 13 residues long.

The gene calls are TRBV11-2 and TRBJ2-5; TCRdb gives TRBD1 as the D gene, but with no DNA this cannot be confirmed. CDR1 is SGHAT and CDR2 is FQNNGV in the germline V gene. This CDR3 has 15 residues. CDR3 protein: CASSSRQGNQETQYF.

This chain links TRBV12-3 or TRBV12-4 with TRBJ1-6. CDR3 size: 13 residues. CDR3 loop: CASRGLNNSPLHF.

This rearrangement joins TRBV7-8 to TRBJ2-7; TCRdb outputs TRBD2, but without DNA this stays unchecked. The germline V gene has CDR1 SGHVS and CDR2 FQNEAQ. The CDR3 has 13 residues. The CDR3 loop is CASSWDSGSEQYF.

The J gene is TRBJ2-4, the V gene TRBV5-1; the D gene TCRdb calls, TRBD1, cannot be checked with no DNA. The CDR3 is made up of 16 amino acids. Germline values: CDR1 SGHRS, CDR2 YFSETQ. The CDR3 sequence: CASSSIGTGGTNIQYF.

The J gene is TRBJ1-1, the V gene TRBV15. This CDR3 comprises 13 residues. Germline V gene sequence: CDR1 LNHNV, CDR2 YYDKDF (reference sequence). CDR3 in amino acids: CATVREENTEAFF. Filled out from reference TRBV15 and TRBJ1-1, the complete variable domain reads DAMVIQNPRYQVTQFGKPVTLSCSQTLNHNVMYWYQQKSSQAPKLLFHYYDKDFNNEADTPDNFQSRRPNTSFCFLDIRSPGLGDTAMYLCATVREENTEAFFGQGTRLTVV.

The chain has TRBV4-1 and TRBJ2-3; the TCRdb D gene call, TRBD2, has no DNA to confirm it. This CDR3 comprises 16 residues. Germline CDR1 and CDR2: MGHRA and YSYEKL. This CDR3 reads CASSQGLAGHTDTQYF.

The chain is built from TRBV7-9 and TRBJ1-2; there is no DNA to check the TCRdb D call of TRBD1. Germline V lookup: CDR1 SEHNR, CDR2 FQNEAQ (reference sequence). The CDR3 is 12 amino acids. CDR3 residues: CASTDTGYGYTF.

This chain connects TRBV27 to TRBJ2-5; lacking DNA, the TRBD1 call made by TCRdb goes unchecked. The CDR3 runs to 15 residues. Per germline, CDR1 MNHEY and CDR2 SMNVEV (reference sequence). The CDR3: CASRGQGFWQETQYF.

The chain combines TRBV3-1 with TRBJ2-1. Germline V gene data show CDR1 as LGHDT and CDR2 as YNNKEL (reference sequence). This CDR3 is 15 amino acids long. CDR3 loop: CASSQGLVVRNEQFF.

This rearrangement joins TRBV11-2 to TRBJ2-7; the TCRdb call, TRBD1, lacks DNA for checking. CDR3 length: 14 amino acids. Germline lookup yields CDR1 SGHAT and CDR2 FQNNGV. CDR3 amino acids: CASSLGQDNYEQYF.

The chain carries TRBV15 and TRBJ2-1; TCRdb's D call of TRBD1 is untestable without DNA. CDR1 and CDR2 from the germline V gene are LNHNV and YYDKDF (reference sequence). The CDR3 is made up of 14 amino acids. Here the CDR3 reads CATSKLLGDNEQFF.

The chain joins TRBV20-1 to TRBJ2-1; checking the TCRdb D call of TRBD2 is not possible without DNA. The germline V gene encodes CDR1 DFQATT and CDR2 SNEGSKA (reference sequence). The CDR3 sequence is 14 residues long. This chain's CDR3 is CSALIAGGYNEQFF.

The rearrangement joins TRBV4-1 to TRBJ2-3. The CDR3 has 14 residues. Germline loops: CDR1 MGHRA, CDR2 YSYEKL. CDR3 residues: CASSLIVATDTQYF.

This sequence joins TRBV10-3 and TRBJ1-5. Germline-derived CDR1 and CDR2 are ENHRY and SYGVKD. The CDR3 has 13 residues. This chain's CDR3 is CAISEDLDQPQHF.

The genes are TRBV20-1 and TRBJ1-5; TCRdb lists TRBD1, though no DNA is available to test this call. Looked up from germline, CDR1 is DFQATT and CDR2 is SNEGSKA (reference sequence). The CDR3 sequence is 15 residues long. CDR3 loop: CSARDQDRGNQPQHF.